The present entry profiles one T cell receptor beta chain with its context. What this receptor recognizes is not known. Base qualities are not provided; no much larger clone lies one nucleotide away. The germline V gene encodes CDR1 SGHTA and CDR2 FQGNSA. The cysteine opens and the phenylalanine closes a CDR3 of 15 amino acids. Only the CDR3 part of the read is kept: 45 bases, read in frame from the first base. V lost 7 bases and J lost 3 bases, and the count of bases not matched to a germline gene is 7. A second Seattle source provided samples from volunteer blood donors who had recovered from COVID-19. Collaborating institutions collected whole blood in K2EDTA tubes following their own protocols. Collaborator samples were shipped for TCRbeta analysis as frozen whole blood, isolated PBMCs, or DNA extracted from either sample type. These data originate in a study of blood T cell repertoires in COVID-19 (dated by TCRdb to the early 2020s). Background on the whole study: Collaborator samples came from the United States, Italy and Spain and covered acute and convalescent phases of COVID-19. A de-identified subject ID, COVID-19 status, age in years and sex were almost always included in the sample metadata. Where HLA class I and class II types were available, the types were taken from metadata supplied by the sample provider, not from assay-based typing. The material from the prospective study consisted of cDNA or gDNA derived from T cells, B-cell-depleted T cells, or PBMCs. Deeply sampled blood TCRbeta repertoires from subjects exposed to, actively infected with, or recovered from COVID-19 were included in the dataset. Samples were obtained from the ongoing ImmuneRACE study (first 160 participants) and from over 1,000 subjects provided by 6 global collaborators. The repertoires were released in a freely available public database meant as a resource for research on the immune response to SARS-CoV-2.

What the study reported, not specific to this receptor: How much clinical and demographic metadata was included differed by source and by participant, and the metadata was provided uncurated.

TCRbeta CDR3 regions were amplified from genomic DNA using the immunoSEQ Assay, a bias-controlled multiplex PCR. The authors' pipeline ran thus. The number of nucleated cells in each sample was estimated by amplification of reference gene primers within the assay. To quantify the absolute abundance of each unique TCRbeta CDR3 rearrangement, sequence reads were collapsed and filtered. For each sample, productive Simpson clonality was calculated as the square root of Simpson's diversity index across productive rearrangements. This immuneACCESS table, as held by TCRdb, lists in-frame sequences with V and J called but not all clones. Of the missing ones, under half trace to an unresolved V gene in checked studies; the others have no known cause. V and J calls and clone size are copied from that table; D and trimming were computed from the DNA. This sample lists 100,000 to 150,000 clones; less than 90% were detected once. Approximately 7.2% of the sample is held by the ten biggest clonotypes.

The clonotype comes from a man in his 70s who had recovered from COVID-19. This chain joins TRBV7-2 to TRBJ2-1; 9 junctional bases match TRBD2. The sequenced material came from peripheral blood. The CDR3 sequence is CASIMTSGGYNEQFF. The DNA sequence is as follows: TGTGCCAGCATCATGACTAGCGGAGGCTACAATGAGCAGTTCTTC.